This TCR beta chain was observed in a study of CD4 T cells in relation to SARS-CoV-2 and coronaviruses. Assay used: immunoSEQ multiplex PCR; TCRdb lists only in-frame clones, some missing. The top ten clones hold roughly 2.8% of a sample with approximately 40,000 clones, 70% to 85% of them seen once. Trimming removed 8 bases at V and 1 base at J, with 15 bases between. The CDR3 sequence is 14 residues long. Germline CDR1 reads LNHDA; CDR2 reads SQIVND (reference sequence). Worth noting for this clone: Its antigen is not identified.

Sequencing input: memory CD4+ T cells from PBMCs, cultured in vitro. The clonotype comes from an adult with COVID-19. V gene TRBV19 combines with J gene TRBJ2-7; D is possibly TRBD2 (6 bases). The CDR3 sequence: CASGGTSRSYEQYF. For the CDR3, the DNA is TGTGCCAGTGGAGGGACTTCGCGATCCTACGAGCAGTACTTC.